The clone carrying this T cell receptor (beta chain) was seen a handful of times. Antigen specificity is unknown. The sample comes from a study of human T cells and chemical hapten exposure. Overall study: Minor volume differences among pooled libraries chiefly drove per-sample TCR yield variation. Study-level findings and limits: Sensitizing with DPC caused no change in TCRs above 1 in 1000 frequency.

The library tagged each cDNA molecule with unique molecular identifiers. Original handling: TCRs per sample had a median of approximately 88,000 and ranged from about 20,000 to 700,000. TCRdb used MiXCR to reprocess the reads, holding one entry per CDR3 protein. Clone size and V and J calls follow TCRdb, not the original study. This table holds around 120,000 distinct CDR3 sequences, 8.5% to 9% found once. The template was total RNA from unfractionated whole blood. The CDR3 is 13 residues long. Trimming removed 1 base at V and 1 base at J, with 8 bases between. Germline lookup yields CDR1 SQVTM and CDR2 ANQGSEA.

The sample consisted of whole blood. The sequence derives from a human donor in good health. Some clones in this sample may be carry-over from other donors' samples. V and J are TRBV29-1 and TRBJ2-7; D unclear. The CDR3, as DNA: TGCAGCGTTGAAGGGCGGCTATCCTACGAGCAGTACTTC. This encodes CSVEGRLSYEQYF.